The 21 T cell receptor beta chains given below trace back to one sample, sequenced in a study of graft-versus-host responses after intestinal transplantation. Method: immunoSEQ multiplex PCR; TCRdb's copy keeps in-frame clones and lacks some. Here the sample spans under 140,000 clones, 80% to 95% being singletons. Which antigens these TCRs recognize remains unknown. The sample consisted of unstimulated CD8+ T cells sorted from spleen or lymph node cells, taken before intestinal transplant. The receptors were gathered from a human donor who received an intestinal transplant.

CDR3 protein: CASSHGLEQFF. CDR3 coding DNA: TGTGCCAGCAGCCACGGCCTCGAGCAGTTCTTC. V usage is TRBV4-2 and J usage is TRBJ2-1; D unresolved. Germline CDR1 reads LGHNA; CDR2 reads YNFKEQ. The CDR3 is made up of 11 amino acids. V lost 3 bases and J lost 10, with 7 bases in between.

V usage is TRBV7-6 and J usage is TRBJ2-7; D ambiguous. V was pared by 2 bases and J by 7 bases, with 12 bases between. The CDR3 loop spans 13 amino acids. Germline V lookup: CDR1 SGHVS, CDR2 FNYEAQ. Here the CDR3 DNA reads TGTGCCAGCAGCTTACGGGCCACAGAGGAGCAGTACTTC. Translated: CASSLRATEEQYF.

The rearrangement joins TRBV11-2 to TRBJ2-5; D gene unclear. Germline V gene sequence: CDR1 SGHAT, CDR2 FQNNGV. Trimming pared 3 bases from V and 0 bases from J, leaving 20 bases between. This CDR3 contains 18 residues. The CDR3 sequence is CASSFGHSLPPYQETQYF. The DNA of the CDR3 is TGTGCCAGCAGCTTTGGGCACTCGCTTCCCCCGTACCAAGAGACCCAGTACTTC.

V is TRBV9 and J is TRBJ2-1; 10 bases fit TRBD2. V was pared by 4 bases and J by 3 bases, with 13 bases of the junction left unmatched. CDR1 is SGDLS, CDR2 YYNGEE, per germline. This CDR3 contains 18 residues. In DNA, the CDR3 is TGTGCCAGCAGCCAACTACGATCGGGACTAGCGATCTACAATGAGCAGTTCTTC. Protein product: CASSQLRSGLAIYNEQFF.

V is TRBV13 and J is TRBJ2-1; no reliable D call. V was clipped by 5 bases and J by 2 bases, with 13 bases between them. There are 15 residues in the CDR3. Per the germline V gene, CDR1 is PRHDT and CDR2 is FYEKMQ (reference sequence). The CDR3 bases are TGTGCCAGCAGCCTAACGCTGGCAACCTACAATGAGCAGTTCTTC. Translation gives CASSLTLATYNEQFF.

This chain links TRBV27 with TRBJ2-7; 9 bases agree with TRBD2. The CDR3 consists of 18 residues. CDR1 is MNHEY, CDR2 SMNVEV, per germline (reference sequence). Trimming cost V 6 bases and J 3 bases; bases outside gene matches: 18. CDR3 loop: CASSSETNSGSLYYEQYF. DNA for the CDR3: TGTGCCAGCAGCTCTGAGACGAATAGCGGGAGTCTCTACTACGAGCAGTACTTC.

The chain joins TRBV7-8 to TRBJ1-1; TRBD1 matches at 7 bases. V lost 5 bases to trimming and J lost 4 bases; unmatched junction nucleotides: 7. The CDR3 contains 14 residues. CDR1 is SGHVS and CDR2 is FQNEAQ in the germline V gene. CDR3 nucleotides: TGTGCCAGCAGCGCAGGGGGTAGGGGCACTGAAGCTTTCTTT. Protein product: CASSAGGRGTEAFF.

CDR3 in DNA: TGTGCCGTAGCGGGAGGGCCCTCCCGGGAGACCCAGTACTTC. Translating gives CAVAGGPSRETQYF. The chain combines TRBV30 with TRBJ2-5; TRBD2 aligns across 11 bases. The CDR3 is made up of 14 amino acids. Germline values: CDR1 GTSNPN, CDR2 SVGIG (reference sequence). V lost 8 bases, J lost 5 bases, and 10 bases stayed unmatched.

This chain links TRBV5-1 with TRBJ1-1, with D perhaps TRBD1 (5 bases). This CDR3 comprises 13 residues. Trimming pared 4 bases from V and 11 bases from J, leaving 18 bases between. The germline V gene encodes CDR1 SGHRS and CDR2 YFSETQ. CDR3: CASSTSRGAGAFF. In nucleotides, the CDR3 is TGCGCCAGCAGCACTAGTAGGGGCGCCGGGGCTTTCTTT. Filled out from reference TRBV5-1 and TRBJ1-1, the complete variable domain reads KAGVTQTPRYLIKTRGQQVTLSCSPISGHRSVSWYQQTPGQGLQFLFEYFSETQRNKGNFPGRFSGRQFSNSRSEMNVSTLELGDSALYLCASSTSRGAGAFFGQGTRLTVV.

The rearrangement uses TRBV29-1 and TRBJ1-1; D is unclear. This CDR3 comprises 13 residues. Germline-derived CDR1 and CDR2 are SQVTM and ANQGSEA. In DNA form, the CDR3 reads TGCAGTTACAGAAAAACCATGAACACTGAAGCTTTCTTT. Its protein product is CSYRKTMNTEAFF.

The V gene is TRBV5-4, the J gene TRBJ1-3, with 11 positions matching TRBD1. V shed 4 bases, J shed 0 bases, and the junction held 12 bases outside the gene matches. Germline-derived CDR1 and CDR2 are SGHNT and YYREEE (reference sequence). This CDR3 is built from 19 residues. In nucleotides, the CDR3 is TGTGCCAGCAGCCCGGACAGGGGGCTACCGACAAGCTCTGGAAACACCATATATTTT. Amino acids: CASSPDRGLPTSSGNTIYF.

CDR3 protein: CASSSGLAGEEQFF. CDR3 bases: TGTGCCAGCAGCTCAGGACTAGCGGGAGAGGAGCAGTTCTTC. The chain recombines TRBV7-6 with TRBJ2-1; TRBD2 agrees at 13 bases. The junction had 4 bases not matched to a gene; V was cut back by 4 bases and J by 10 bases. This CDR3 region has 14 residues. In germline, CDR1 is SGHVS, CDR2 FNYEAQ.

The V call is TRBV28, the J call TRBJ2-7; D unclear. V dropped 9 bases and J dropped 5 bases, with 14 bases sitting between them. CDR1 MDHEN and CDR2 SYDVKM come from the germline V gene. There are 12 residues in the CDR3. CDR3 coding DNA: TGTGCCAGTTGTAAAAAGTCCCACGAGCAGTACTTC. Protein sequence: CASCKKSHEQYF. Full variable domain (remainder filled in from reference TRBV28 and TRBJ2-7): DVKVTQSSRYLVKRTGEKVFLECVQDMDHENMFWYRQDPGLGLRLIYFSYDVKMKEKGDIPEGYSVSREKKERFSLILESASTNQTSMYLCASCKKSHEQYFGPGTRLTVT.

The chain links TRBV2 to TRBJ1-3; D call uncertain. The V end lost 3 bases, the J end lost 0 bases, and 15 bases lay between the germline ends. The CDR3 consists of 17 residues. Germline CDR1 is SNHLY and CDR2 is FYNNEI. The CDR3 loop reads CASSEFGVGPSGNTIYF. The CDR3 nucleotides are TGTGCCAGCAGTGAGTTCGGGGTAGGGCCCTCTGGAAACACCATATATTTT. The whole variable domain, filled in from reference TRBV2 and TRBJ1-3, reads EPEVTQTPSHQVTQMGQEVILRCVPISNHLYFYWYRQILGQKVEFLVSFYNNEISEKSEIFDDQFSVERPDGSNFTLKIRSTKLEDSAMYFCASSEFGVGPSGNTIYFGEGSWLTVV.

The sample holds one count of this clone. This chain uses TRBV7-9 with TRBJ2-5; D possibly corresponds to TRBD2 (6 bases). The length of the CDR3 is 15 residues. V dropped 0 bases and J dropped 3 bases, with 11 bases sitting between them. Germline lookup yields CDR1 SEHNR and CDR2 FQNEAQ (reference sequence). The CDR3: CASSLAPSAEETQYF. The DNA for the CDR3 is TGTGCCAGCAGCTTAGCCCCTAGCGCCGAAGAGACCCAGTACTTC.

The rearrangement joins TRBV11-2 to TRBJ2-1, with no clear D. The CDR3 is 15 residues long. V was pared by 0 bases and J by 7 bases, with 13 bases between. Germline CDR1 and CDR2: SGHAT and FQNNGV. The chain's CDR3 is CASSLDPGPYNEQFF. For the CDR3, the DNA is TGTGCCAGCAGCTTAGATCCCGGTCCGTATAATGAGCAGTTCTTC.

The chain joins TRBV27 to TRBJ2-7; 7 nucleotides match TRBD1. This CDR3 is built from 14 residues. V trimming: 2 bases; J trimming: 3 bases; junction bases outside the gene matches: 4. Germline CDR1 and CDR2: MNHEY and SMNVEV (reference sequence). The CDR3 protein is CASSLAGTVYEQYF. CDR3 in DNA: TGTGCCAGCAGTTTAGCCGGGACAGTCTACGAGCAGTACTTC.

Here the CDR3 reads CASSLEATYEQYF. CDR3 nucleotide sequence: TGCGCCAGCAGCTTGGAGGCTACCTACGAGCAGTACTTC. The chain recombines TRBV5-1 with TRBJ2-7; D gene unclear. CDR1 and CDR2 (germline): SGHRS, YFSETQ. The V end was cut by 0 bases, the J end by 2 bases, with 6 bases between. The length of the CDR3 is 13 residues.

The rearrangement uses TRBV7-6 and TRBJ2-7; D tentatively reads TRBD1 or TRBD2 (5 bases each). This CDR3 has 14 residues. Per the germline V gene, CDR1 is SGHVS and CDR2 is FNYEAQ. Trimming pared 4 bases from V and 2 bases from J, leaving 12 bases between. The CDR3 region has the DNA TGTGCCAGCAGCTCGTCGGGACGGCCCTACGAGCAGTACTTC. Amino acid sequence: CASSSSGRPYEQYF.

The chain has TRBV6-5 and TRBJ1-2; TRBD1 aligns across 7 bases. Germline V lookup: CDR1 MNHEY, CDR2 SVGAGI. This CDR3 spans 13 amino acids. Trimming took 4 bases from V and 2 from J; bases not matched to a gene: 1. The CDR3 nucleotides are TGTGCCAGCAGTTGGGGACAGAACTATGGCTACACCTTC. Encoded protein: CASSWGQNYGYTF.

The chain combines TRBV6-1 with TRBJ2-7; no clear D gene. Trimming stripped 7 bases from V and 3 bases from J, with 13 bases between. Looked up from germline, CDR1 is MNHNS and CDR2 is SASEGT. The CDR3 consists of 13 residues. CDR3 nucleotide sequence: TGTGCCAGCACCTGGGGATCTAACTACGAGCAGTACTTC. It specifies CASTWGSNYEQYF.